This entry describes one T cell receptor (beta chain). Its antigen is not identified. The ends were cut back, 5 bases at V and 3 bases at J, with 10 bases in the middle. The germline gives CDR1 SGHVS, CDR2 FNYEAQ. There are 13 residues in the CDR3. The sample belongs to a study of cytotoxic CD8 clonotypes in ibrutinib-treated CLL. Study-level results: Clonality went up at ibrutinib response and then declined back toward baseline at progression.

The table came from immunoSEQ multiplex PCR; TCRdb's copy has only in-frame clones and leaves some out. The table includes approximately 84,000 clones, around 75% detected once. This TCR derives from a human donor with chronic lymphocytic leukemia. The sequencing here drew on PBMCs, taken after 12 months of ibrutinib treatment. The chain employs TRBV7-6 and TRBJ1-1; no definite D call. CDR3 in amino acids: CASSPGLDTEAFF. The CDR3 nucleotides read TGTGCCAGCAGCCCTGGTCTTGACACTGAAGCTTTCTTT.